This T cell receptor beta chain comes out of a study of cytotoxic CD8 clonotypes in ibrutinib-treated CLL. Study results and caveats: At ibrutinib response, clonality increased, and at progression it declined back toward baseline. The public clonotypes identified were infrequent and showed contraction or stability on treatment.

The CDR3 is 13 residues long. The V gene lost 3 bases and the J gene lost 5 bases, with 8 bases spanning the gap. CDR1 and CDR2 from the germline V gene are SSHAT and FNYEAQ (reference sequence). Concerning this clone itself: Its antigen is unidentified.

Method: immunoSEQ multiplex PCR; TCRdb's copy keeps in-frame clones and lacks some. The table lists about 130,000 clones, approximately 81% of them singletons. The sequences come from PBMCs, collected after 12 months of ibrutinib treatment. This chain joins TRBV7-7 and TRBJ2-1, with a tentative D call TRBD2 (6 bases). This receptor was taken from a human donor with chronic lymphocytic leukemia. The CDR3 is CASSLGTHNEQFF. CDR3 nucleotide sequence: TGTGCCAGCAGCTTGGGGACTCACAATGAGCAGTTCTTC.